This T cell receptor (beta chain) was sequenced during a study of shared clonotypes between healthy human individuals. Comments on this clone: The antigen is unknown.

Into CD45RA+ naive and CD45RA-negative memory subsets, the CD4+ cells were split. Deep-level assay runs were performed. Method: immunoSEQ multiplex PCR; TCRdb's copy keeps in-frame clones and lacks some. The sample consists of 2 million to 2.5 million clones, about 94% of them appearing once. Study-wide results and caveats: Naive subsets tended to show greater estimated richness than memory subsets. Shared across several donors were roughly 5.3% of the naive CD4 clonotypes.

Between the trimmed V and J ends, which lost 4 bases and 6 bases, there was a span of 16 bases. Germline CDR1 and CDR2: SGHNT and YYREEE (reference sequence). The CDR3 has 15 residues. The sequencing sample was made of naive CD4+ T cells sorted from blood. This sample's subset: CD45RA+ positively selected. This chain joins TRBV5-4 and TRBJ2-2; D is perhaps TRBD2 (6 bases). This receptor was identified in a man younger than 35 in good health. The CDR3 sequence is CASSRRGRDPGELFF. The CDR3 nucleotides are TGTGCCAGCAGCAGGAGGGGCCGCGACCCCGGGGAGCTGTTTTTT.